This is a list of T cell receptor beta chains from one sample in a study of OX40 agonist ivuxolimab in advanced cancers. Profiling relied on immunoSEQ multiplex PCR, and the TCRdb table lists in-frame clones only, not all of them. The table has about 48,000 clones, roughly four fifths seen once. The source was CD4+ or CD8+ T cells sorted from blood, collected in a trial of the OX40 agonist ivuxolimab. These receptors all stem from an adult with an advanced solid tumor such as melanoma, head and neck, liver or kidney cancer. The CDR3 runs from the conserved cysteine through the conserved F or W. The D gene is left open where the match is weak. Where a row states a size, it is once, few, many or the class of an expanded clone; other rows omit it.

size: .
length: 13
V: TRBV7-9
D: .
J: TRBJ2-5
CDR3: CASSFRVQETQYF
DNA: TGTGCCAGCAGCTTCCGGGTCCAAGAGACCCAGTACTTC

size: .
length: 14
V: TRBV30
D: .
J: TRBJ2-5
CDR3: CAWSVWGVGETQYF
DNA: TGTGCCTGGAGTGTGTGGGGAGTCGGGGAGACCCAGTACTTC

size: .
length: 13
V: TRBV5-4
D: .
J: TRBJ1-2
CDR3: CASRKERGYGYTF
DNA: TGTGCCAGCAGAAAGGAACGGGGCTATGGCTACACCTTC

size: once
length: 18
V: TRBV27
D: TRBD2
J: TRBJ2-1
CDR3: CASSPLAGAAISYNEQFF
DNA: TGTGCCAGCAGTCCCTTAGCGGGGGCCGCCATCTCCTACAATGAGCAGTTCTTC

size: .
length: 14
V: TRBV14
D: .
J: TRBJ1-2
CDR3: CASSQAGASAVYTF
DNA: TGTGCCAGCAGCCAAGCCGGGGCCTCTGCTGTCTACACCTTC

size: .
length: 14
V: TRBV5-1
D: .
J: TRBJ1-2
CDR3: CASSLAEGNYGYTF
DNA: TGCGCCAGCAGCTTGGCCGAGGGTAACTATGGCTACACCTTC

size: .
length: 15
V: TRBV5-1
D: .
J: TRBJ2-1
CDR3: CASSLRGGGGDEQFF
DNA: TGCGCCAGCAGCTTGAGGGGCGGGGGCGGCGATGAGCAGTTCTTC

size: .
length: 15
V: TRBV25-1
D: .
J: TRBJ2-2
CDR3: CASSELRLNTGELFF
DNA: TGTGCCAGCAGTGAATTGCGACTTAACACCGGGGAGCTGTTTTTT

size: few
length: 16
V: TRBV7-8
D: .
J: TRBJ2-7
CDR3: CASSLGRLIARDEQYF
DNA: TGTGCCAGCAGCTTAGGCAGACTGATCGCGCGAGACGAGCAGTACTTC

size: .
length: 18
V: TRBV2
D: TRBD1
J: TRBJ2-5
CDR3: CASSTKAGQGSGQETQYF
DNA: TGTGCCAGCAGTACTAAAGCCGGACAGGGCTCAGGCCAAGAGACCCAGTACTTC

size: .
length: 13
V: TRBV10-2
D: .
J: TRBJ2-1
CDR3: CASGSEFYNEQFF
DNA: TGCGCCAGCGGGTCGGAGTTTTACAATGAGCAGTTCTTC

size: .
length: 15
V: TRBV6-5
D: TRBD2
J: TRBJ2-7
CDR3: CASSYSGGGGYEQYF
DNA: TGTGCCAGCAGTTACAGTGGCGGGGGGGGGTACGAGCAGTACTTC

size: .
length: 14
V: TRBV6-5
D: TRBD2
J: TRBJ2-1
CDR3: CASSRSGGPNEQFF
DNA: TGTGCCAGCAGTCGTAGCGGGGGGCCCAATGAGCAGTTCTTC

size: few
length: 15
V: TRBV7-9
D: .
J: TRBJ2-3
CDR3: CASSSGGPRGDTQYF
DNA: TGTGCCAGCTCCTCCGGGGGCCCGCGAGGAGATACGCAGTATTTT

size: .
length: 13
V: TRBV30
D: .
J: TRBJ1-1
CDR3: CAWIQDRNTEAFF
DNA: TGTGCCTGGATCCAGGACAGGAACACTGAAGCTTTCTTT

size: .
length: 17
V: TRBV7-7
D: TRBD1
J: TRBJ1-5
CDR3: CASSLGQGGNSNQPQHF
DNA: TGTGCCAGCAGCCTTGGACAGGGGGGTAACAGCAATCAGCCCCAGCATTTT

size: .
length: 14
V: TRBV19
D: .
J: TRBJ2-2
CDR3: CASSEFRGSGELFF
DNA: TGTGCCAGTAGTGAGTTCAGGGGCAGCGGGGAGCTGTTTTTT

size: once
length: 14
V: TRBV11-3
D: .
J: TRBJ2-6
CDR3: CASSQSFGANVLTF
DNA: TGTGCCAGCAGCCAGAGTTTTGGGGCCAACGTCCTGACTTTC

size: .
length: 15
V: TRBV10-3
D: .
J: TRBJ1-5
CDR3: CAISAQGGGLQPQHF
DNA: TGTGCCATCAGTGCCCAAGGGGGGGGTCTTCAGCCCCAGCATTTT

size: once
length: 19
V: TRBV18
D: TRBD2
J: TRBJ2-3
CDR3: CASSPIPGLAGGYTDTQYF
DNA: TGTGCCAGCTCACCAATTCCGGGACTAGCGGGGGGATACACAGATACGCAGTATTTT

size: .
length: 16
V: TRBV10-3
D: TRBD2
J: TRBJ2-7
CDR3: CAISEGASGETYEQYF
DNA: TGTGCCATCAGTGAAGGGGCTAGCGGGGAAACTTACGAGCAGTACTTC

size: .
length: 13
V: TRBV6-5
D: .
J: TRBJ2-7
CDR3: CASSTQQGYEQYF
DNA: TGTGCCAGCAGTACCCAACAGGGTTACGAGCAGTACTTC

size: once
length: 16
V: TRBV4-1
D: .
J: TRBJ1-5
CDR3: CASSLSLTRGNQPQHF
DNA: TGCGCCAGCAGCCTCTCTTTAACAAGGGGAAATCAGCCCCAGCATTTT

size: .
length: 15
V: TRBV2
D: .
J: TRBJ1-2
CDR3: CASSEFWGESYGYTF
DNA: TGTGCCAGCAGTGAGTTCTGGGGGGAAAGTTATGGCTACACCTTC

size: once
length: 13
V: TRBV11-2
D: TRBD1
J: TRBJ1-2
CDR3: CASSSDRGRVYTF
DNA: TGTGCCAGCAGCTCCGACAGGGGCAGAGTCTACACCTTC

size: .
length: 13
V: TRBV5-1
D: .
J: TRBJ1-1
CDR3: CASGVRLNTEAFF
DNA: TGCGCCAGCGGCGTGCGGCTGAACACTGAAGCTTTCTTT

size: medium-sized
length: 13
V: TRBV6-1
D: .
J: TRBJ1-5
CDR3: CASGDRSRQPQHF
DNA: TGTGCCAGCGGAGACAGGTCGAGGCAGCCCCAGCATTTT

size: .
length: 13
V: TRBV7-2
D: TRBD2
J: TRBJ2-1
CDR3: CASSMTSRTEQFF
DNA: TGTGCCAGCAGCATGACTAGCCGAACTGAGCAGTTCTTC

size: .
length: 15
V: TRBV6-5
D: TRBD2
J: TRBJ2-2
CDR3: CASSGGLAATGELFF
DNA: TGTGCCAGCAGTGGAGGACTAGCGGCGACCGGGGAGCTGTTTTTT

size: .
length: 15
V: TRBV19
D: TRBD2
J: TRBJ2-5
CDR3: CASTLGLGSQETQYF
DNA: TGTGCCAGTACTTTGGGACTAGGGAGCCAAGAGACCCAGTACTTC

size: .
length: 16
V: TRBV7-6
D: TRBD1
J: TRBJ1-1
CDR3: CASSSIPGGLNTEAFF
DNA: TGTGCCAGCAGCTCGATCCCAGGGGGCCTGAACACTGAAGCTTTCTTT

size: .
length: 17
V: TRBV5-6
D: .
J: TRBJ2-3
CDR3: CASSFPFDEASTDTQYF
DNA: TGTGCCAGCAGCTTCCCCTTTGATGAAGCTAGCACAGATACGCAGTATTTT

size: .
length: 16
V: TRBV2
D: .
J: TRBJ1-2
CDR3: CASLSQGRGPADGYTF
DNA: TGTGCCAGCCTTTCCCAGGGGCGGGGCCCCGCCGACGGCTACACCTTC

size: .
length: 15
V: TRBV6-4
D: TRBD1
J: TRBJ2-3
CDR3: CASSREGTGIDTQYF
DNA: TGTGCCAGCAGCCGAGAGGGGACAGGGATTGATACGCAGTATTTT

size: .
length: 15
V: TRBV30
D: TRBD1
J: TRBJ2-2
CDR3: CAWRPGQGNTGELFF
DNA: TGTGCCTGGAGGCCGGGACAGGGGAACACCGGGGAGCTGTTTTTT

size: .
length: 15
V: TRBV7-2
D: .
J: TRBJ1-1
CDR3: CASSLDIGGNTEAFF
DNA: TGTGCCAGCAGCTTAGATATCGGGGGAAACACTGAAGCTTTCTTT

size: .
length: 16
V: TRBV9
D: .
J: TRBJ1-2
CDR3: CASTPPLGLPRSGYTF
DNA: TGTGCCAGCACCCCCCCACTAGGCCTCCCGCGGAGTGGCTACACCTTC

size: .
length: 16
V: TRBV19
D: .
J: TRBJ2-6
CDR3: CASSSPGRGRANVLTF
DNA: TGTGCCAGTAGCTCGCCGGGACGGGGCCGGGCCAACGTCCTGACTTTC

size: .
length: 13
V: TRBV29-1
D: TRBD1
J: TRBJ2-7
CDR3: CSVVNRGDYEQYF
DNA: TGCAGCGTTGTAAACAGGGGGGACTACGAGCAGTACTTC

size: .
length: 15
V: TRBV14
D: .
J: TRBJ2-2
CDR3: CASSQDFTLTGELFF
DNA: TGTGCCAGCAGCCAAGACTTCACCCTCACCGGGGAGCTGTTTTTT

size: .
length: 14
V: TRBV6-6
D: TRBD1
J: TRBJ2-5
CDR3: CASSSPGQQETQYF
DNA: TGTGCCAGCAGTTCCCCGGGACAGCAAGAGACCCAGTACTTC

size: .
length: 16
V: TRBV4-2
D: TRBD1
J: TRBJ1-2
CDR3: CASSTTSHRGLDGYTF
DNA: TGTGCCAGCAGCACGACCTCCCACAGGGGACTCGATGGCTACACCTTC

size: medium-sized
length: 15
V: TRBV5-4
D: TRBD1
J: TRBJ1-4
CDR3: CASSLRTGGNEKLFF
DNA: TGTGCCAGCAGCTTAAGGACAGGGGGTAATGAAAAACTGTTTTTT

size: .
length: 12
V: TRBV7-9
D: .
J: TRBJ1-5
CDR3: CASSSQGQPQHF
DNA: TGTGCCAGCAGCTCACAGGGTCAGCCCCAGCATTTT

size: few
length: 13
V: TRBV30
D: .
J: TRBJ1-5
CDR3: CAWSVQGNQPQHF
DNA: TGTGCCTGGAGTGTACAGGGAAATCAGCCCCAGCATTTT

size: .
length: 15
V: TRBV2
D: .
J: TRBJ1-3
CDR3: CGSTGQKVGGNTIYF
DNA: TGTGGTAGCACCGGACAGAAAGTGGGTGGAAACACCATATATTTT

size: .
length: 14
V: TRBV7-6
D: TRBD1
J: TRBJ1-6
CDR3: CASRGGTGDSPLHF
DNA: TGTGCCAGCAGGGGCGGGACAGGGGACTCACCCCTCCACTTT

size: .
length: 16
V: TRBV10-3
D: .
J: TRBJ1-2
CDR3: CAISESGTAANYGYTF
DNA: TGTGCCATCAGTGAGTCAGGTACAGCTGCTAACTATGGCTACACCTTC

size: medium-sized
length: 14
V: TRBV15
D: .
J: TRBJ2-7
CDR3: CATSRADLPGEQYF
DNA: TGTGCCACCAGCAGAGCCGACTTACCCGGCGAGCAGTACTTC

size: .
length: 12
V: TRBV13
D: .
J: TRBJ1-5
CDR3: CASSLGRQPQHF
DNA: TGTGCCAGCAGCTTAGGGCGTCAGCCCCAGCATTTT

size: .
length: 13
V: TRBV11-3
D: .
J: TRBJ2-5
CDR3: CASSLVTQETQYF
DNA: TGTGCCAGCAGCTTAGTTACCCAAGAGACCCAGTACTTC

size: .
length: 17
V: TRBV5-1
D: .
J: TRBJ1-6
CDR3: CASSSYWGREDNSPLHF
DNA: TGCGCCAGCAGCTCTTACTGGGGCAGGGAAGATAATTCACCCCTCCACTTT

size: .
length: 15
V: TRBV5-1
D: .
J: TRBJ1-6
CDR3: CASSFGGGGNSPLHF
DNA: TGCGCCAGCAGCTTCGGTGGGGGGGGTAATTCACCCCTCCACTTT